One and the same sample provided the 29 T cell receptor beta chains below, sequenced in a study of graft-versus-host responses after intestinal transplantation. The repertoire was sequenced with immunoSEQ multiplex PCR; TCRdb's copy has only in-frame clones and lacks some. The repertoire holds roughly 53,000 clones, with under 95% as singletons. The sequencing here drew on PBMCs, taken about 93 weeks after intestinal transplant. Receptors originate from a human patient who received an intestinal transplant, so some T cells may come from the graft donor.

This clone was counted a single time. The chain employs TRBV29-1 and TRBJ2-5; TRBD2 agrees at 14 bases. Unmatched junction bases numbered 7, after V lost 4 bases and J lost 0 bases. CDR1 and CDR2 from the germline V gene are SQVTM and ANQGSEA. This CDR3 comprises 17 residues. CDR3 region: CSVGLAGGLGYQETQYF. The CDR3 DNA reads as TGCAGCGTTGGACTAGCGGGGGGGCTAGGGTACCAAGAGACCCAGTACTTC.

The V call is TRBV5-1, the J call TRBJ2-3; D call uncertain. Trimming left V 4 bases short and J 3 bases short, with 18 bases between. Germline loops: CDR1 SGHRS, CDR2 YFSETQ. This CDR3 region has 16 residues. CDR3 DNA: TGCGCCAGCAGCCGTCGGGTTTTTCTTGGGACAGATACGCAGTATTTT. Its protein product is CASSRRVFLGTDTQYF.

V usage is TRBV5-4 and J usage is TRBJ1-4; D perhaps matches TRBD1 (5 bases). The CDR3 has 13 residues. The germline V gene encodes CDR1 SGHNT and CDR2 YYREEE (reference sequence). Trimming shortened V by 5 bases and J by 3 bases, and 8 bases separated the two germline ends. CDR3 protein: CASRGGANEKLFF. In DNA, the CDR3 is TGTGCCAGCAGGGGGGGAGCTAATGAAAAACTGTTTTTT.

The chain employs TRBV4-1 and TRBJ2-1; perhaps TRBD1 as D (7 bases). The V gene lost 4 bases and the J gene lost 6 bases, with 22 bases spanning the gap. This CDR3 contains 17 residues. In germline, CDR1 is MGHRA, CDR2 YSYEKL. CDR3 nucleotides: TGCGCCAGCAGCCGATTCAAGGAGGGGGCAGTCGCCAATGAGCAGTTCTTC. It encodes CASSRFKEGAVANEQFF.

Written as DNA, the CDR3 is TGTGCCAGCAGTGTAGCGGGGGGGAGCTCCTACGAGCAGTACTTC. This translates into CASSVAGGSSYEQYF. This chain links TRBV6-1 with TRBJ2-7, with 11 bases matching TRBD2. V dropped 4 bases and J dropped 0; count of bases not matched to a gene: 2. This CDR3 has 15 amino acids. Germline V gives CDR1 MNHNS, CDR2 SASEGT.

This chain links TRBV4-1 with TRBJ2-7; 9 bases are a match to TRBD2. Germline V gene sequence: CDR1 MGHRA, CDR2 YSYEKL. The CDR3 totals 15 residues. V lost 2 bases and J lost 2; bases outside the gene matches: 4. The CDR3 here is CASSQIPSGAYEQYF. DNA for the CDR3: TGCGCCAGCAGCCAAATTCCTAGCGGGGCCTACGAGCAGTACTTC.

V and J are TRBV6-5 and TRBJ1-2; D remains unclear. V lost 0 bases and J 8 bases, leaving 16 bases between the germline ends. This CDR3 is built from 15 residues. Germline CDR1 is MNHEY and CDR2 is SVGAGI. In DNA form, the CDR3 reads TGTGCCAGCAGTTACTCGATGGCACCCCCGGCGGGCTACACCTTC. Protein product: CASSYSMAPPAGYTF.

About this clone itself: Germline and junction disagree at one end, which may indicate a read error. The chain couples TRBV5-6 to TRBJ2-1, with D perhaps TRBD1 (5 bases). Per the germline V gene, CDR1 is SGHDT and CDR2 is YYEEEE. This CDR3 has 14 residues. The DNA of the CDR3 is TGTGCCAGCAGCTTAAACGGGTTGGTGGGCACCAGGGTCTTC. Translation gives CASSLNGLVGTRVF.

The J gene is TRBJ2-4, the V gene TRBV13, with 11 bases lining up with TRBD2. CDR3 size: 17 residues. V shed 1 base, J shed 6 bases, and the junction held 8 bases outside the gene matches. Germline V lookup: CDR1 PRHDT, CDR2 FYEKMQ (reference sequence). The CDR3 loop is CASSLAATSGVGNIQYF. The DNA for the CDR3 is TGTGCCAGCAGCTTAGCGGCGACTAGCGGGGTGGGAAACATTCAGTACTTC.

This clone is a singleton in its sample. The genes are TRBV14 and TRBJ1-1; TRBD1 might be the D (5 bases). The germline gives CDR1 SGHDN, CDR2 FVKESK. This CDR3 has 14 residues. Deletions cut 4 bases from V and 5 bases from J, with 14 bases between. The CDR3 DNA follows: TGTGCCAGCAGCCCCGGGGGGGGGTGGACTGAAGCTTTCTTT. It specifies CASSPGGGWTEAFF.

Worth noting for this clone: Other nucleotide sequences in the sample specify the same CDR3. The chain links TRBV18 to TRBJ2-7; D unclear. The V gene lost 2 bases and the J gene lost 0 bases, with 8 bases spanning the gap. The CDR3 totals 14 residues. Germline CDR1 KGHSH, CDR2 LQKENI. The CDR3 is CASSPREDSYEQYF. CDR3 DNA sequence: TGTGCCAGCTCACCAAGGGAAGACTCCTACGAGCAGTACTTC. Supplemented by reference TRBV18 and TRBJ2-7, the full variable domain reads NAGVMQNPRHLVRRRGQEARLRCSPMKGHSHVYWYRQLPEEGLKFMVYLQKENIIDESGMPKERFSAEFPKEGPSILRIQQVVRGDSAAYFCASSPREDSYEQYFGPGTRLTVT.

This chain uses TRBV6-1 with TRBJ2-7, with D maybe TRBD1 (5 bases). CDR3 size: 15 residues. Germline V gene lookup returns CDR1 MNHNS and CDR2 SASEGT. Trimming removed 3 bases at V and 7 bases at J, with 19 bases between. Here the CDR3 DNA reads TGTGCCAGCAGTGACCCACGTAGGACACCCAGGGAGCAGTACTTC. Translated: CASSDPRRTPREQYF.

This rearrangement joins TRBV7-9 to TRBJ2-7, with D perhaps matching TRBD1 or TRBD2 (7 bases each). V was trimmed by 5 bases and J by 4 bases, leaving 15 bases between them. This CDR3 has 14 amino acids. CDR1 is SEHNR and CDR2 is FQNEAQ in the germline V gene (reference sequence). CDR3 in DNA: TGTGCCAGCAGCGCCCCAGGGGGGGTTTACGAGCAGTACTTC. Its protein is CASSAPGGVYEQYF.

This chain uses TRBV19 with TRBJ1-2, with 10 positions matching TRBD1. Germline values: CDR1 LNHDA, CDR2 SQIVND (reference sequence). The V gene end was trimmed by 7 bases and the J gene end by 7 bases; junction bases not matched to a gene: 6. The CDR3 spans 13 residues. CDR3 DNA: TGTGCCAGTACGCGGACAGGGGGGACTGGCTACACCTTC. This translates into CASTRTGGTGYTF. Full variable domain (outside the CDR3, taken from reference TRBV19 and TRBJ1-2): DGGITQSPKYLFRKEGQNVTLSCEQNLNHDAMYWYRQDPGQGLRLIYYSQIVNDFQKGDIAEGYSVSREKKESFPLTVTSAQKNPTAFYLCASTRTGGTGYTFGSGTRLTVV.

The chain uses TRBV12-5 and TRBJ1-2; D call uncertain. The ends were cut back, 1 base at V and 4 bases at J, with 7 bases in the middle. Per germline, CDR1 LGHNT and CDR2 FRNRAP. The CDR3 is 13 amino acids. CDR3: CASGLAQSYGYTF. DNA for the CDR3: TGTGCTAGTGGTTTGGCCCAGTCCTATGGCTACACCTTC.

This chain links TRBV9 with TRBJ2-3, with no clear D. Germline loops: CDR1 SGDLS, CDR2 YYNGEE. The CDR3 is 14 residues long. The V gene lost 3 bases and the J gene lost 5 bases, with 13 bases spanning the gap. CDR3 residues: CASSALGKEDTQYF. The CDR3 DNA reads as TGTGCCAGCAGCGCCCTGGGGAAGGAAGATACGCAGTATTTT.

The chain employs TRBV19 and TRBJ1-6; 9 positions agree with TRBD1. Germline values: CDR1 LNHDA, CDR2 SQIVND (reference sequence). The CDR3 is made up of 16 amino acids. J lost 5 bases, V lost 1 base, and 3 bases had no gene match. The CDR3 sequence is CASSIATGGNNSPLHF. CDR3 DNA sequence: TGTGCCAGTAGTATAGCAACAGGGGGCAATAATTCACCCCTCCACTTT. The full variable domain, rest sourced from reference TRBV19 and TRBJ1-6, is DGGITQSPKYLFRKEGQNVTLSCEQNLNHDAMYWYRQDPGQGLRLIYYSQIVNDFQKGDIAEGYSVSREKKESFPLTVTSAQKNPTAFYLCASSIATGGNNSPLHFGNGTRLTVT.

This clone appeared a single time. The chain's CDR3 is CASSLDQGLSGNTIYF. The CDR3 DNA follows: TGTGCCAGCAGCTTAGATCAGGGCCTGAGCGGAAACACCATATATTTT. The rearrangement uses TRBV5-4 and TRBJ1-3, with a possible D match to TRBD1 (5 bases). The CDR3 runs 16 residues. V was clipped by 2 bases and J by 4 bases, with 16 bases between them. The germline V gene has CDR1 SGHNT and CDR2 YYREEE (reference sequence). Using reference TRBV5-4 and TRBJ1-3 for the parts outside the CDR3, the full variable domain is ETGVTQSPTHLIKTRGQQVTLRCSSQSGHNTVSWYQQALGQGPQFIFQYYREEENGRGNFPPRFSGLQFPNYSSELNVNALELDDSALYLCASSLDQGLSGNTIYFGEGSWLTVV.

The chain recombines TRBV5-6 with TRBJ2-2, with D maybe TRBD1 (5 bases). CDR1 and CDR2 from the germline V gene are SGHDT and YYEEEE. This CDR3 contains 14 residues. Deletions cut 5 bases from V and 6 bases from J, with 14 bases between. The DNA of the CDR3 is TGTGCCAGCAGAATTGGGGCTTTTGCCGGGGAGCTGTTTTTT. It codes for CASRIGAFAGELFF.

The chain carries TRBV13 and TRBJ2-3, with TRBD2 matching 7 bases. The CDR3 runs to 17 residues. Trimming took 3 bases from V and 0 from J; bases not matched to a gene: 9. Per the germline V gene, CDR1 is PRHDT and CDR2 is FYEKMQ (reference sequence). The CDR3 coding sequence is TGTGCCAGCAGCTTCCGAACTACAGCGGGGAGCACAGATACGCAGTATTTT. Translating it yields CASSFRTTAGSTDTQYF.

V is TRBV5-1 and J is TRBJ2-7; D ambiguous. The CDR3 has 11 amino acids. V shed 0 bases and J shed 4 bases, with 2 bases lying between them. CDR1 is SGHRS and CDR2 is YFSETQ in the germline V gene. CDR3 sequence: CASSLGYEQYF. The CDR3 region has the DNA TGCGCCAGCAGCTTGGGTTACGAGCAGTACTTC.

The genes are TRBV4-2 and TRBJ1-1; tentatively, D is TRBD1 (6 bases). V was pared by 1 base and J by 0 bases, with 12 bases between. This CDR3 has 16 residues. The V gene's germline CDR1 is LGHNA and CDR2 YNFKEQ. The CDR3 DNA follows: TGTGCCAGCAGCCAAGCAGGAGGGGGGTTGAACACTGAAGCTTTCTTT. Its translation is CASSQAGGGLNTEAFF.

This chain connects TRBV5-5 to TRBJ1-2, with 7 bases that match TRBD1. This CDR3 contains 14 residues. Looked up from germline, CDR1 is SGHKS and CDR2 is YYEKEE (reference sequence). V gave up 2 bases and J gave up 7 bases; unmatched junction bases: 8. The CDR3 DNA follows: TGTGCCAGCAGCTTAGGGACAGCTCAAGGTGGCTACACCTTC. This codes for CASSLGTAQGGYTF.

The chain employs TRBV7-9 and TRBJ2-3; D is possibly TRBD2 (6 bases). Germline V lookup: CDR1 SEHNR, CDR2 FQNEAQ (reference sequence). Trimming took off 1 base at V and 8 bases at J, with 25 bases between the two ends. CDR3 length equals 18 residues. CDR3 residues: CASSLDRVGRGRGGTQYF. The CDR3 DNA follows: TGTGCCAGCAGCTTAGACCGAGTGGGGCGGGGTAGGGGTGGTACGCAGTATTTT. Together with reference TRBV7-9 and TRBJ2-3, the CDR3 gives the full variable domain: DTGVSQNPRHKITKRGQNVTFRCDPISEHNRLYWYRQTLGQGPEFLTYFQNEAQLEKSRLLSDRFSAERPKGSFSTLEIQRTEQGDSAMYLCASSLDRVGRGRGGTQYFGPGTRLTVL.

The genes are TRBV19 and TRBJ1-1; 8 nucleotides line up with TRBD1. The CDR3 runs to 15 residues. V was pared by 3 bases and J by 4 bases, with 7 bases of the junction left unmatched. Germline values: CDR1 LNHDA, CDR2 SQIVND (reference sequence). CDR3 nucleotide sequence: TGTGCCAGTAGTATTTCAGGGGGCGTGGGCACTGAAGCTTTCTTT. It yields the protein CASSISGGVGTEAFF.

The rearrangement joins TRBV30 to TRBJ1-5; D remains ambiguous. This CDR3 spans 13 amino acids. Germline CDR1 GTSNPN, CDR2 SVGIG (reference sequence). Deletions cut 0 bases from V and 4 bases from J, with 7 bases between. CDR3: CAWSVQANQPQHF. The CDR3 bases are TGTGCCTGGAGTGTACAAGCTAATCAGCCCCAGCATTTT.

The V call is TRBV5-4, the J call TRBJ2-5; 9 nucleotides match TRBD2. Germline V gene sequence: CDR1 SGHNT, CDR2 YYREEE (reference sequence). V lost 4 bases to trimming and J lost 5 bases; unmatched junction nucleotides: 6. The CDR3 is 14 residues long. CDR3 sequence reads: CASSSSGGGETQYF. CDR3 coding DNA: TGTGCCAGCAGCAGTAGCGGGGGAGGGGAGACCCAGTACTTC.

This clone was observed a single time. The J gene is TRBJ2-5, the V gene TRBV6-5, with 8 bases aligning to TRBD2. Trimming at V came to 0 bases and at J to 4 bases, leaving 4 bases not matched to a gene. Germline V gene sequence: CDR1 MNHEY, CDR2 SVGAGI. There are 15 residues in the CDR3. This chain's CDR3 is CASSYSAGVRETQYF. CDR3 coding DNA: TGTGCCAGCAGTTACTCAGCGGGGGTTCGAGAGACCCAGTACTTC.

V is TRBV5-4 and J is TRBJ1-1; no firm D call. CDR1 is SGHNT, CDR2 YYREEE, per germline (reference sequence). This CDR3 comprises 12 residues. Trimming left V 4 bases short and J 7 bases short, with 11 bases between. CDR3 sequence: CASSLRTDEAFF. CDR3 DNA sequence: TGTGCCAGCAGCCTCCGGACGGATGAAGCTTTCTTT.